These 19 T cell receptor beta chains came from one sample sequenced in a study of T-cell reconstitution after alpha-beta-depleted transplantation in children. A library of TCRbeta sequences, prepared with unique molecular identifiers, was generated. TCRdb passed the PCR reads through MiXCR, listing each CDR3 protein once. Of approximately 80,000 distinct CDR3 sequences in the sample, around 14% were seen once. The sequencing used PBMCs, mostly from graft donor cells, collected 180 days after TCRalphabeta/CD19-depleted stem cell transplant. The receptors come from a male patient between 2 and 9 years old who had a stem cell transplant for acute lymphoblastic leukemia, so the T cells may come from the graft donor.

This clonotype was observed a few times. The genes are TRBV28 and TRBJ2-1; 14 positions agree with TRBD2. With 3 bases clipped from V and 14 bases from J, the junction kept 12 bases outside the gene matches. This CDR3 is built from 16 residues. The V gene's germline CDR1 is MDHEN and CDR2 SYDVKM. CDR3 DNA sequence: TGTGCCAGCAGTTTGCGGACTAGCGGGGGGCACCGACCAAAGTTCTTC. This sequence encodes CASSLRTSGGHRPKFF.

J is TRBJ2-1 and V is TRBV29-1, with TRBD2 matching 7 bases. CDR1 is SQVTM and CDR2 is ANQGSEA in the germline V gene. The length of the CDR3 is 13 residues. J lost 6 bases, V lost 1 base, and 3 bases had no gene match. DNA of the CDR3: TGCAGCGTTGAAGGCGGGAGTATCAATGAGCAGTTCTTC. Amino acids: CSVEGGSINEQFF.

The J gene is TRBJ2-3, the V gene TRBV18; the D is unclear. There are 16 residues in the CDR3. The germline V and J ends were trimmed by 6 bases and 2 bases, with 18 bases remaining between them. CDR1 is KGHSH and CDR2 is LQKENI in the germline V gene. DNA for the CDR3: TGTGCCAGCTCCCCCCAAGTCCCGACCAACACAGATACGCAGTATTTT. Translated, it gives CASSPQVPTNTDTQYF.

The sample holds many counts of this clonotype. The chain employs TRBV12-3 or TRBV12-4 and TRBJ2-7; TRBD1 or TRBD2 may be the D gene (6 bases each). V dropped 6 bases and J dropped 4 bases, with 19 bases sitting between them. This CDR3 region has 15 residues. CDR3 residues: CASRRRKGGPYEQYF. The DNA of the CDR3 is TGTGCCAGCAGACGCCGAAAGGGGGGCCCATACGAGCAGTACTTC.

The rearrangement joins TRBV24-1 to TRBJ1-6; D is ambiguous. The CDR3 spans 12 residues. Germline V gene lookup returns CDR1 KGHDR and CDR2 SFDVKD. Trimming left V 3 bases short and J 8 bases short, with 4 bases between. The CDR3 bases are TGTGCCACCAGTGATCCCGATTCACCCCTCCACTTT. It translates to CATSDPDSPLHF.

The chain carries TRBV12-3 or TRBV12-4 and TRBJ2-7; D call uncertain. Trimming left V 7 bases short and J 0 bases short, with 16 bases between. The CDR3 consists of 15 residues. CDR3 residues: CASTSGPSTSYEQYF. As DNA, the CDR3 is TGTGCCAGCACCTCGGGCCCAAGCACCTCCTACGAGCAGTACTTC.

This clonotype was found a few times. This chain connects TRBV28 to TRBJ2-7; D is possibly TRBD1 or TRBD2 (6 bases each). There are 14 residues in the CDR3. Per the germline V gene, CDR1 is MDHEN and CDR2 is SYDVKM. V was clipped by 3 bases and J by 4 bases, with 13 bases between them. The CDR3 here is CASSLSQGRYEQYF. The CDR3 DNA is TGTGCCAGCAGTTTGTCGCAGGGGAGGTACGAGCAGTACTTC.

This clonotype occurred a few times. The CDR3 here is CASTDGISYEQYF. In nucleotides, the CDR3 is TGTGCCAGCACTGACGGGATCTCCTACGAGCAGTACTTC. The chain couples TRBV27 to TRBJ2-7; tentative D call: TRBD2 (5 bases). CDR3 length: 13 amino acids. Germline lookup yields CDR1 MNHEY and CDR2 SMNVEV (reference sequence). Trimming stripped 7 bases from V and 0 bases from J, with 10 bases between.

The chain combines TRBV3-1 with TRBJ1-5; 7 nucleotides match TRBD1. Losses at the gene ends were 4 bases for V and 0 bases for J; bases not matched to a gene: 3. Germline lookup yields CDR1 LGHDT and CDR2 YNNKEL (reference sequence). CDR3 length equals 15 residues. CDR3 amino acids: CASSRGQYSNQPQHF. The CDR3 DNA follows: TGTGCCAGCAGCCGGGGACAGTATAGCAATCAGCCCCAGCATTTT. The entire variable domain, with the rest obtained from reference TRBV3-1 and TRBJ1-5, is as follows: DTAVSQTPKYLVTQMGNDKSIKCEQNLGHDTMYWYKQDSKKFLKIMFSYNNKELIINETVPNRFSPKSPDKAHLNLHINSLELGDSAVYFCASSRGQYSNQPQHFGDGTRLSIL.

This clonotype was recorded a few times. The chain links TRBV20-1 to TRBJ1-5; D is perhaps TRBD1 (6 bases). Per the germline V gene, CDR1 is DFQATT and CDR2 is SNEGSKA (reference sequence). The CDR3 is 13 amino acids. Between the trimmed V and J ends, which lost 3 bases and 2 bases, there was a span of 8 bases. The DNA of the CDR3 is TGCAGTGCTAGTGCAGGGGGCAATCAGCCCCAGCATTTT. Translating it yields CSASAGGNQPQHF.

This clonotype was seen a handful of times. The rearrangement joins TRBV7-2 to TRBJ2-1; 8 bases align to TRBD1. This CDR3 comprises 14 residues. Germline trimming cut 4 bases from V and 7 bases from J; bases unmatched to any gene: 6. Germline values: CDR1 SGHTA, CDR2 FQGNSA. The DNA of the CDR3 is TGTGCCAGCAGCTCCCGGGGGACAGGAAATGAGCAGTTCTTC. Translated: CASSSRGTGNEQFF.

A few counts support this clonotype. The genes are TRBV10-3 and TRBJ1-2; maybe TRBD1 (5 bases). CDR1 is ENHRY, CDR2 SYGVKD, per germline. The CDR3 totals 12 residues. The ends were cut back, 7 bases at V and 2 bases at J, with 8 bases in the middle. Here the CDR3 DNA reads TGTGCCATCAACAGGTCAAACTATGGCTACACCTTC. Translation: CAINRSNYGYTF.

This clonotype appeared a few times. V and J are TRBV5-6 and TRBJ2-2; TRBD1 aligns across 7 bases. Per germline, CDR1 SGHDT and CDR2 YYEEEE. Germline trimming cut 4 bases from V and 2 bases from J; bases unmatched to any gene: 5. CDR3 size: 15 residues. The DNA of the CDR3 is TGTGCCAGCAGCACCGGGACAGTTAACACCGGGGAGCTGTTTTTT. Its translation: CASSTGTVNTGELFF.

This clonotype occurred a few times. The rearrangement joins TRBV28 to TRBJ2-4; 16 bases map to TRBD2. The CDR3 sequence is 14 residues long. The germline V gene encodes CDR1 MDHEN and CDR2 SYDVKM. J was trimmed by 12 bases and V by 6 bases; bases with no gene match: 5. CDR3: CASSPGLAGGGQYF. The DNA of the CDR3 is TGTGCCAGCAGCCCGGGACTAGCGGGAGGGGGTCAGTACTTC.

This clonotype was detected only a few times. This sequence joins TRBV7-3 and TRBJ2-7, with D uncertain. Per the germline V gene, CDR1 is SGHTA and CDR2 is FQGTGA. V was pared by 2 bases and J by 2 bases, with 13 bases between. This CDR3 spans 15 amino acids. The CDR3 here is CASSLGPQFPYEQYF. The CDR3 DNA follows: TGTGCCAGCAGCTTAGGTCCTCAGTTTCCCTACGAGCAGTACTTC.

This rearrangement joins TRBV27 to TRBJ2-5; D is perhaps TRBD2 (8 bases). V gave up 1 base and J gave up 9 bases, with 21 bases separating them. The CDR3 consists of 16 residues. Germline V CDR1 and CDR2: MNHEY, SMNVEV (reference sequence). The CDR3 region has the DNA TGTGCCAGCAGTTTATGGGGGACTAGGGGGCCATGGGCCCAGTACTTC. The encoded protein is CASSLWGTRGPWAQYF.

This CDR3 reads CATGAPGVQYF. CDR3 coding DNA: TGTGCCACCGGGGCGCCAGGGGTCCAGTACTTC. This chain uses TRBV19 with TRBJ2-5; possibly TRBD1 for D (6 bases). The V gene's germline CDR1 is LNHDA and CDR2 SQIVND (reference sequence). V was shortened by 10 bases and J by 10 bases, with 16 bases between the two germline ends. There are 11 residues in the CDR3.

This sequence joins TRBV20-1 and TRBJ2-5; a weak D match, TRBD1 (5 bases). Trimming shortened V by 1 base and J by 1 base, and 16 bases separated the two germline ends. Germline V gene sequence: CDR1 DFQATT, CDR2 SNEGSKA (reference sequence). The CDR3 is 16 amino acids. Here the CDR3 DNA reads TGCAGTGCTAGAGCCCACAGGACCACGGGCCAAGAGACCCAGTACTTC. Its translation: CSARAHRTTGQETQYF.

This clonotype came up a few times. The J gene is TRBJ2-7, the V gene TRBV13, with D perhaps TRBD1 (6 bases). Germline V lookup: CDR1 PRHDT, CDR2 FYEKMQ (reference sequence). V was trimmed by 4 bases and J by 0 bases, leaving 10 bases between them. The CDR3 contains 14 residues. The CDR3 reads CASSSGTFSYEQYF. In DNA, the CDR3 is TGTGCCAGCAGCTCCGGGACATTCTCCTACGAGCAGTACTTC.